This TCR beta chain was sequenced during a study of Ad26.COV2.S vaccination and SARS-CoV-2 variants. Study-wide findings and caveats: People who got the vaccine or the placebo had similar non-spike TCR breadth.

Profiled with immunoSEQ multiplex PCR; TCRdb holds only in-frame clones, not every one. The table records roughly 460,000 clones, about 89% of them present only once. As to treatment: some 20 received Ad26.COV2.S at low or high dose, single or two shots; roughly 5 received placebo; per-sample allocation not given. Day 63 after the first vaccine or placebo injection was the time point for sampling. The donor's status was that of an adult aged 18-55 years in Boston. As for this clone: Its matching antigen is unknown.

This material consisted of peripheral blood, taken in a trial of Ad26.COV2.S vaccine versus placebo. The receptor comes from a person between 18 and 60 years old who received the Ad26.COV2.S COVID-19 vaccine or a placebo.

In DNA, the CDR3 is TGTGCCAGCAGCTTCGGGGGAAACACTGAAGCTTTCTTT. The encoded protein is CASSFGGNTEAFF. The V gene is TRBV25-1, the J gene TRBJ1-1; perhaps TRBD1 as D (5 bases). There are 13 residues in the CDR3. Germline V gene lookup returns CDR1 MGHDK and CDR2 SYGVNS. Trimming cost V 6 bases and J 2 bases, with 10 bases left between them.